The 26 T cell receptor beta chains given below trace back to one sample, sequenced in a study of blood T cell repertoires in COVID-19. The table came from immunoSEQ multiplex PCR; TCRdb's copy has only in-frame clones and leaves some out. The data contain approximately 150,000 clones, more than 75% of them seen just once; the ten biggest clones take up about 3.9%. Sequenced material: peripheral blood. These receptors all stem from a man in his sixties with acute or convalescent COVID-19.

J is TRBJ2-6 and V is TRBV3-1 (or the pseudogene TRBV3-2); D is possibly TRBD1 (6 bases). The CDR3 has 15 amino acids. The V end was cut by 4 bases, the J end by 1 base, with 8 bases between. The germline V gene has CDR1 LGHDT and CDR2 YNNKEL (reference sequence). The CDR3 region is CASSLRGSGANVLTF. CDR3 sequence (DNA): TGTGCCAGCAGCCTCAGGGGATCTGGGGCCAACGTCCTGACTTTC.

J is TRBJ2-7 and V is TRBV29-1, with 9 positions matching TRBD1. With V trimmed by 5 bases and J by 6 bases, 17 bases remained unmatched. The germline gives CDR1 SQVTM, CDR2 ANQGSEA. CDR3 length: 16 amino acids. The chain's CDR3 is CSVYHPGQGRGFEQYF. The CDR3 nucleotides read TGCAGCGTTTACCATCCGGGACAGGGCCGCGGCTTCGAGCAGTACTTC.

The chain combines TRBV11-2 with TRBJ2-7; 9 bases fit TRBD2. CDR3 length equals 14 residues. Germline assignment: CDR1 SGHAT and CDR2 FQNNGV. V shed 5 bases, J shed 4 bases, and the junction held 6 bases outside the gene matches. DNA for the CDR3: TGTGCCAGCAGCGTTAGCGGGAGAGCTTACGAGCAGTACTTC. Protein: CASSVSGRAYEQYF.

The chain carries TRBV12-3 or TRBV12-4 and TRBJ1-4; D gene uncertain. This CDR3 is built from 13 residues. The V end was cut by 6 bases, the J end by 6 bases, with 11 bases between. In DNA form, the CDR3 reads TGTGCCAGCAGGTCCGGCGGGCATGAAAAACTGTTTTTT. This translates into CASRSGGHEKLFF.

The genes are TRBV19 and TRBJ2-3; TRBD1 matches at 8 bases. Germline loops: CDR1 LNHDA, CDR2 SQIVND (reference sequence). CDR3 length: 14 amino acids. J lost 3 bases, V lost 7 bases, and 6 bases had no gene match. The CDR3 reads CASTDRGNTDTQYF. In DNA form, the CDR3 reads TGTGCCAGTACAGACAGGGGTAATACAGATACGCAGTATTTT.

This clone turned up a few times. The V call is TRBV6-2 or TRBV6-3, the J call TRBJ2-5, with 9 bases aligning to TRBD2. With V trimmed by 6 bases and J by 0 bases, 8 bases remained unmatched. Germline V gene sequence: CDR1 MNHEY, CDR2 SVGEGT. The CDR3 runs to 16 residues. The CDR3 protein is CASSRGLASYQETQYF. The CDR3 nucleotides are TGTGCCAGCAGCCGCGGACTAGCGTCGTACCAAGAGACCCAGTACTTC.

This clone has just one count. CDR3 DNA sequence: TGCGCCAGCAGCCAAGACTGGCTAGCGGGAGGGTACGAGCAGTACTTC. Its protein is CASSQDWLAGGYEQYF. V is TRBV4-1 and J is TRBJ2-7, with 12 bases fitting TRBD2. Germline CDR1 MGHRA, CDR2 YSYEKL. The CDR3 runs 16 residues. V shed 0 bases, J shed 4 bases, and the junction held 4 bases outside the gene matches.

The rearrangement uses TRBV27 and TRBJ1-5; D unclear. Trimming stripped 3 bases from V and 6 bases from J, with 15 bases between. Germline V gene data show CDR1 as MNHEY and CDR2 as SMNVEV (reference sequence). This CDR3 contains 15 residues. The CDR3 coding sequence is TGTGCCAGCAGTTTGTCTAGTGGGTGGTCTCAGCCCCAGCATTTT. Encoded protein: CASSLSSGWSQPQHF.

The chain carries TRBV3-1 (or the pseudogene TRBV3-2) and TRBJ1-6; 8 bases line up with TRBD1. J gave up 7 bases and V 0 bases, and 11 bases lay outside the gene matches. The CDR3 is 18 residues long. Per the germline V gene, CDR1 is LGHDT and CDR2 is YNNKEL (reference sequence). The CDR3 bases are TGTGCCAGCAGCCAAGATACAGGGGGGGTGTTCTTGAATTCACCCCTCCACTTT. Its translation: CASSQDTGGVFLNSPLHF.

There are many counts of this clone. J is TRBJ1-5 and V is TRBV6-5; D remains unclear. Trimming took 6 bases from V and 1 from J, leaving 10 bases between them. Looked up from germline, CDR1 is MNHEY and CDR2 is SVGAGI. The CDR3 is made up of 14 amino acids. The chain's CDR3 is CASRGGGSNQPQHF. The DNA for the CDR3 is TGTGCCAGCAGAGGTGGCGGAAGCAATCAGCCCCAGCATTTT.

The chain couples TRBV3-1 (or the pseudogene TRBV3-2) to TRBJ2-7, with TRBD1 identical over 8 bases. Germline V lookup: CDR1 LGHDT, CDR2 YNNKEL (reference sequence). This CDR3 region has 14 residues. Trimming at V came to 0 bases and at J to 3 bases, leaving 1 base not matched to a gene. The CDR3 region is CASSQEGTGYEQYF. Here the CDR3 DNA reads TGTGCCAGCAGCCAAGAGGGGACAGGCTACGAGCAGTACTTC.

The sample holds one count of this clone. The CDR3 reads CASSESDTHEQYF. The CDR3 DNA reads as TGTGCCAGCAGTGAGTCGGACACACACGAGCAGTACTTC. This chain connects TRBV25-1 to TRBJ2-7, with D perhaps matching TRBD1 (5 bases). CDR1 and CDR2 (germline): MGHDK, SYGVNS. CDR3 length equals 13 residues. V was pared by 3 bases and J by 5 bases, with 11 bases between.

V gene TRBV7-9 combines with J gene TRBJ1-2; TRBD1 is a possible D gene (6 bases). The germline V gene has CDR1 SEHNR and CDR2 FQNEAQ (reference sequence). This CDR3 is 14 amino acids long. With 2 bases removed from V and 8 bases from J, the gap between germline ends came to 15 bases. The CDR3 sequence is CASSLNRAGDGYTF. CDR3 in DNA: TGTGCCAGCAGCTTAAATCGGGCAGGGGACGGCTACACCTTC.

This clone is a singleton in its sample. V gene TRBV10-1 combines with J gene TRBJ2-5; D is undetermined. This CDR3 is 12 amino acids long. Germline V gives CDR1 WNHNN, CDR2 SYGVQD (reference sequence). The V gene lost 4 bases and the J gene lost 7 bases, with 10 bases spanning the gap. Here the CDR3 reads CASSGAEGTQYF. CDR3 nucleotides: TGCGCCAGCAGTGGGGCAGAAGGGACCCAGTACTTC.

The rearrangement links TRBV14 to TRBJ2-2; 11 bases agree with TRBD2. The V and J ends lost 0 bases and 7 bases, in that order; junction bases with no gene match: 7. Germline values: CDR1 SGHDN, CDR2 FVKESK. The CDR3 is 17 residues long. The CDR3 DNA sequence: TGTGCCAGCAGCCAAGATCGTAGCGGGAGGGCAAACGGGGAGCTGTTTTTT. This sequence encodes CASSQDRSGRANGELFF.

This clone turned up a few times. In nucleotides, the CDR3 is TGTGCCAGCAGCTTCGGGGGGATGGGATACGAGCAGTACTTC. Protein sequence: CASSFGGMGYEQYF. This chain joins TRBV11-2 and TRBJ2-7, with 7 bases fitting TRBD2. Germline assignment: CDR1 SGHAT and CDR2 FQNNGV. The CDR3 spans 14 residues. V was pared by 3 bases and J by 4 bases, with 6 bases of the junction left unmatched.

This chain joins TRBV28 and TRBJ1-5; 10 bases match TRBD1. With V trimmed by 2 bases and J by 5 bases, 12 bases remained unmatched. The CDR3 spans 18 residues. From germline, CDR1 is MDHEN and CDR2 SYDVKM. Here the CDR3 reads CASSLPRQGAYLDQPQHF. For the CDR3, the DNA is TGTGCCAGCAGTTTACCCAGACAGGGGGCTTATCTAGATCAGCCCCAGCATTTT.

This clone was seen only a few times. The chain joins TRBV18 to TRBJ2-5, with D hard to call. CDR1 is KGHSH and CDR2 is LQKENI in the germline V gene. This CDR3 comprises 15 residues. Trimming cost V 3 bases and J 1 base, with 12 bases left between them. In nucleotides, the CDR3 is TGTGCCAGCTCACCCCTCGCAGGCTCCCAAGAGACCCAGTACTTC. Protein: CASSPLAGSQETQYF.

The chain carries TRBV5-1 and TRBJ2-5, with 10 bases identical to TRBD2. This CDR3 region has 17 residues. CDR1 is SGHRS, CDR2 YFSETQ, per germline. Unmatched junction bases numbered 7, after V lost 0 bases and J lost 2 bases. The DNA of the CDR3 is TGCGCCAGCAGCTTGGGACTAGCGGGCGGCCGACAAGAGACCCAGTACTTC. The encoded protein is CASSLGLAGGRQETQYF.

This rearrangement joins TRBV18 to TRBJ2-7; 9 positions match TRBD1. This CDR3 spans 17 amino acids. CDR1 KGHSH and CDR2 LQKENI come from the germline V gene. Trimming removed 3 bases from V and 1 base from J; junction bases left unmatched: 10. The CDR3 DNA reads TGTGCCAGCTCACCCGGGACAGGGTTTCTAGGGTCCTACGAGCAGTACTTC. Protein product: CASSPGTGFLGSYEQYF. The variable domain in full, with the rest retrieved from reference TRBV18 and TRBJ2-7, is NAGVMQNPRHLVRRRGQEARLRCSPMKGHSHVYWYRQLPEEGLKFMVYLQKENIIDESGMPKERFSAEFPKEGPSILRIQQVVRGDSAAYFCASSPGTGFLGSYEQYFGPGTRLTVT.

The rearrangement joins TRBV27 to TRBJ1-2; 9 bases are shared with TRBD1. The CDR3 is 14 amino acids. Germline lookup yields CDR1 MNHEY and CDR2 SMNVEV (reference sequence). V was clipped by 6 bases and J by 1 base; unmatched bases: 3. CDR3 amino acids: CASRDRGDNYGYTF. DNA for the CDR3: TGTGCCAGCAGGGACAGGGGTGATAACTATGGCTACACCTTC.

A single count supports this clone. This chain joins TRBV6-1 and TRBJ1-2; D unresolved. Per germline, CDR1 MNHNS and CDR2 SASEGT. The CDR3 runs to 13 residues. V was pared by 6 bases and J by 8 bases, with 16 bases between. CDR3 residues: CASSRPGMGGYTF. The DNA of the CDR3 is TGTGCCAGCAGCCGCCCGGGGATGGGAGGCTACACCTTC.

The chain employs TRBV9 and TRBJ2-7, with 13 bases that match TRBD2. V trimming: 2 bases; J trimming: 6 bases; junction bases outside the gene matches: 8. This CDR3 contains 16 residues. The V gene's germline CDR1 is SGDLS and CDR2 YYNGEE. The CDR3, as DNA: TGTGCCAGCAGCGTGGGTGGACTAGCGGGAGTTGTCGAGCAGTACTTC. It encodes CASSVGGLAGVVEQYF.

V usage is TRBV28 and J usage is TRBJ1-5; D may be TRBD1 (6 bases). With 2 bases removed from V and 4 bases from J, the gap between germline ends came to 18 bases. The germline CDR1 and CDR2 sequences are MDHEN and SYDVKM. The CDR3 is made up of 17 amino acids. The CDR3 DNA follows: TGTGCCAGCAGTTTACGACCACAGGGAAAACGGAATCAGCCCCAGCATTTT. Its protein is CASSLRPQGKRNQPQHF.

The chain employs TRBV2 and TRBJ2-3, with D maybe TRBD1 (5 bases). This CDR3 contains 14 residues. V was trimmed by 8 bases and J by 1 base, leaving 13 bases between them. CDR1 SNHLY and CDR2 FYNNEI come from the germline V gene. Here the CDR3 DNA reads TGTGCCAGCGCCAGGGCCTCTGGCACAGATACGCAGTATTTT. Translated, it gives CASARASGTDTQYF.

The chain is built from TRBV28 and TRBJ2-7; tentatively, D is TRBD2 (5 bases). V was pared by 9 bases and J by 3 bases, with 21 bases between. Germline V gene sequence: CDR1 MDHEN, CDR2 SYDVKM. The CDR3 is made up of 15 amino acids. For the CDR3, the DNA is TGTGCCAGTATGACCGGGGATCGGACCCGCTACGAGCAGTACTTC. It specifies CASMTGDRTRYEQYF.